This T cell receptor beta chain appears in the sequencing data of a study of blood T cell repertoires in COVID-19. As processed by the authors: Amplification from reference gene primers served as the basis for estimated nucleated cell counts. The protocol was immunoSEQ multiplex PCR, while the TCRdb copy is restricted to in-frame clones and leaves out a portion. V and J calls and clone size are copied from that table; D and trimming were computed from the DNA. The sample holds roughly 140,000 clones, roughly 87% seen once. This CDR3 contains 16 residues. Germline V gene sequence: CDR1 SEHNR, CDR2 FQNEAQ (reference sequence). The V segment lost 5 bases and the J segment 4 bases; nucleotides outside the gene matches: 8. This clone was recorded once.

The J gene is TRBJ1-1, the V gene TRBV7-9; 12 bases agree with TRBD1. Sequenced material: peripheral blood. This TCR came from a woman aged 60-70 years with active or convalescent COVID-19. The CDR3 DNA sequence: TGTGCCAGCAGCACGCGGGACAGGGGGCGGGTCACTGAAGCTTTCTTT. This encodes CASSTRDRGRVTEAFF. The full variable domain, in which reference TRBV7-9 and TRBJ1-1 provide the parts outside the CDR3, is DTGVSQNPRHKITKRGQNVTFRCDPISEHNRLYWYRQTLGQGPEFLTYFQNEAQLEKSRLLSDRFSAERPKGSFSTLEIQRTEQGDSAMYLCASSTRDRGRVTEAFFGQGTRLTVV.